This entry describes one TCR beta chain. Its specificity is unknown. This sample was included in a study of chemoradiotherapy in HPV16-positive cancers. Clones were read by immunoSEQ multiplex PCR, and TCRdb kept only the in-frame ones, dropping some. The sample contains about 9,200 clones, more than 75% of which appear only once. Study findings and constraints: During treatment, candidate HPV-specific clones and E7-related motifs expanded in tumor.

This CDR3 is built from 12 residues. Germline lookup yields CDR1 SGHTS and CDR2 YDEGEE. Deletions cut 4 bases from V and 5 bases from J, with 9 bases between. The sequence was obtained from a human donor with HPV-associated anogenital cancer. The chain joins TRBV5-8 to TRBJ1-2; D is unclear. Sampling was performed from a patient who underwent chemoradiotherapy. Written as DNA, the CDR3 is TGTGCCAGCAGCGTTTTGAGTTATGGCTACACCTTC. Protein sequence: CASSVLSYGYTF.